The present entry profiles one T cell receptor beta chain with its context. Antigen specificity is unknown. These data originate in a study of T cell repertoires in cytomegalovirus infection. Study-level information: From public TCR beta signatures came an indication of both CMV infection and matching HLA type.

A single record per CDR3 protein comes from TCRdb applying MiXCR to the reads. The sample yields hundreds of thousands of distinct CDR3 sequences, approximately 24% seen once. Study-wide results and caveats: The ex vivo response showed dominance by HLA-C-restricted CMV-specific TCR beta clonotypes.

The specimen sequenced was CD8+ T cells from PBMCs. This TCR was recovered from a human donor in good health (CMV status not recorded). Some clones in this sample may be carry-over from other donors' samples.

The CDR3 DNA reads as TGCGCCAGCAGCCCTACATCGAACACTGAAGCTTTCTTT. Encoded protein: CASSPTSNTEAFF. The J gene is TRBJ1-1, the V gene TRBV4-1; D is ambiguous. The germline gives CDR1 MGHRA, CDR2 YSYEKL. Trimming left V 4 bases short and J 1 base short, with 7 bases between. The CDR3 runs 13 residues.